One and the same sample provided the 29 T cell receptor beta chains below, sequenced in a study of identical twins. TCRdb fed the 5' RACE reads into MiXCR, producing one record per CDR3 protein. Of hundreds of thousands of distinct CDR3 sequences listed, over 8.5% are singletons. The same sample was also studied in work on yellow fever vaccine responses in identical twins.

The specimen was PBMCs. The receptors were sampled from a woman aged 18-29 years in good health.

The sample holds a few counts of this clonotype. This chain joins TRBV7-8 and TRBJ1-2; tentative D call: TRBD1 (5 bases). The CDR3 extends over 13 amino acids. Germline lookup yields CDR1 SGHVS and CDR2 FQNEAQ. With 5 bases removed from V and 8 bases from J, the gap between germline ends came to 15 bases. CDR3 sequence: CASSPDPGAGYTF. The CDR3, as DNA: TGTGCCAGCAGCCCCGACCCCGGGGCCGGCTACACCTTC.

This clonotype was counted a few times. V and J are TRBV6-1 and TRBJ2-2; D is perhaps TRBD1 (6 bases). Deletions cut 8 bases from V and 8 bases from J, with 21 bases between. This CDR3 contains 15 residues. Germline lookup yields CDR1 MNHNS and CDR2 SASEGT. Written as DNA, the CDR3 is TGTGCCAGCGGCAGGGGCACTTCCCCCGGAGGGGAGCTGTTTTTT. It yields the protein CASGRGTSPGGELFF.

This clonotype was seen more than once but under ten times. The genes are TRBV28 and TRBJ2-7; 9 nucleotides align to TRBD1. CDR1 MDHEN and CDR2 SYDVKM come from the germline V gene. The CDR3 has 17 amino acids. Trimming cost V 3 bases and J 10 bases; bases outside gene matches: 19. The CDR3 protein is CASSFALRTGALSKQYF. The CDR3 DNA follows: TGTGCCAGCAGTTTCGCCCTCCGGACAGGGGCCCTTTCTAAACAGTACTTC. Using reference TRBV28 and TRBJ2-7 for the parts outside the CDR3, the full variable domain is DVKVTQSSRYLVKRTGEKVFLECVQDMDHENMFWYRQDPGLGLRLIYFSYDVKMKEKGDIPEGYSVSREKKERFSLILESASTNQTSMYLCASSFALRTGALSKQYFGPGTRLTVT.

As DNA, the CDR3 is TGCAGTGCTGAGCGGGGGGGCCCTTACGAGCAGTACTTC. This translates into CSAERGGPYEQYF. The V gene is TRBV20-1, the J gene TRBJ2-7, with 10 bases identical to TRBD2. This CDR3 is 13 amino acids long. J was trimmed by 4 bases and V by 5 bases; bases with no gene match: 5. Germline loops: CDR1 DFQATT, CDR2 SNEGSKA (reference sequence).

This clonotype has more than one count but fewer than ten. This CDR3 reads CASSKARDRGLYEQYF. The CDR3 DNA follows: TGTGCCAGCAGTAAGGCCCGGGACAGGGGGCTCTACGAGCAGTACTTC. V gene TRBV27 combines with J gene TRBJ2-7; 12 nucleotides match TRBD1. The J segment lost 3 bases and the V segment lost 5 bases, leaving 8 bases of the junction unmatched. This CDR3 spans 16 amino acids. Germline loops: CDR1 MNHEY, CDR2 SMNVEV (reference sequence).

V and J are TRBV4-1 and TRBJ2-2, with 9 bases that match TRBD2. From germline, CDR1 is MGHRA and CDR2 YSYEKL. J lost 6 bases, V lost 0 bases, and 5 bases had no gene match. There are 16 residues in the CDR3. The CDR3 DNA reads TGCGCCAGCAGCCAAGATCGTGCGGGGGGGCCCGGGGAGCTGTTTTTT. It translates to CASSQDRAGGPGELFF.

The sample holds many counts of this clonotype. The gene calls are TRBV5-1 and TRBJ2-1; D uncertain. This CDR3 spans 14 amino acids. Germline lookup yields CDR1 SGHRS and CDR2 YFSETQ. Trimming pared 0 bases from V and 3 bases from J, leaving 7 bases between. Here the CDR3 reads CASSLETGYNEQFF. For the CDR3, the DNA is TGCGCCAGCAGCTTGGAAACGGGCTACAATGAGCAGTTCTTC.

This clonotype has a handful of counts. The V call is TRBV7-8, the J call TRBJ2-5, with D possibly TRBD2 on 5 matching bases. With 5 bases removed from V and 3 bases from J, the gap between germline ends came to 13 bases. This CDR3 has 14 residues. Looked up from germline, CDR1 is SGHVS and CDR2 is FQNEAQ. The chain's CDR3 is CASSPSGGEETQYF. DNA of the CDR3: TGTGCCAGCAGCCCGAGCGGAGGAGAAGAGACCCAGTACTTC.

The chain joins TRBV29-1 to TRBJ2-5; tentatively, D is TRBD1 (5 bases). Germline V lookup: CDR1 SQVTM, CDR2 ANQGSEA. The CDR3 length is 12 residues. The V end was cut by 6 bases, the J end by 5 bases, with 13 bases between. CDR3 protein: CSVAGLRETQYF. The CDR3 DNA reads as TGCAGCGTGGCAGGGTTACGGGAGACCCAGTACTTC.

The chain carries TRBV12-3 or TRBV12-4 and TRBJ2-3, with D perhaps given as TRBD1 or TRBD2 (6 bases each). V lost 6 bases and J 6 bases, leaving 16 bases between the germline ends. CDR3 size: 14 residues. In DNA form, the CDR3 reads TGTGCCAGCAGGAGGACGGGGGCTGGGGATACGCAGTATTTT. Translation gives CASRRTGAGDTQYF.

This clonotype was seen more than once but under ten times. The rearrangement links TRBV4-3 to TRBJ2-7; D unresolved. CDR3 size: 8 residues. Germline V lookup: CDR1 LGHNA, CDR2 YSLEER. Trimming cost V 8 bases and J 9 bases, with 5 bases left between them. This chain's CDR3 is CASRMQYF. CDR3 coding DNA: TGCGCCAGCCGTATGCAGTACTTC.

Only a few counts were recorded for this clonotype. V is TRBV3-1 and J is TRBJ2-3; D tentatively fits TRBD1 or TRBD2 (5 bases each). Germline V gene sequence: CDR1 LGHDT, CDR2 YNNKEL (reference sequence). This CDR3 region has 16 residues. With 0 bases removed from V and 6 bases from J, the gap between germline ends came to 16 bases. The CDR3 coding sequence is TGTGCCAGCAGCCAAGATCTTGTCCTCCGGGGCGATACGCAGTATTTT. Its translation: CASSQDLVLRGDTQYF.

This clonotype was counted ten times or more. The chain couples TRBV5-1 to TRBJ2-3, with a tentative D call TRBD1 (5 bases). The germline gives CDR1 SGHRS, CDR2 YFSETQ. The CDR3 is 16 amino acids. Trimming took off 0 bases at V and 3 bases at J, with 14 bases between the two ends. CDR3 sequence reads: CASSLGLGQNTDTQYF. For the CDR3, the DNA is TGCGCCAGCAGCTTGGGATTGGGGCAGAATACAGATACGCAGTATTTT.

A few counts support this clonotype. The CDR3 DNA sequence: TGTGCCAGCAGTAGTCCAGGGAGCTCCTATAATTCACCCCTCCACTTT. It codes for CASSSPGSSYNSPLHF. V usage is TRBV27 and J usage is TRBJ1-6; D is possibly TRBD1 (5 bases). Per the germline V gene, CDR1 is MNHEY and CDR2 is SMNVEV (reference sequence). This CDR3 is 16 amino acids long. V lost 5 bases to trimming and J lost 0 bases, with 11 bases between them.

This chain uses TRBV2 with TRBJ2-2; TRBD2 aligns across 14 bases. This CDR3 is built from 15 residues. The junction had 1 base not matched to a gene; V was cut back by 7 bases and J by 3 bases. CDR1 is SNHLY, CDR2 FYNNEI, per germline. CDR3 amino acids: CASKGLAGDTGELFF. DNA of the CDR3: TGTGCCAGCAAGGGACTAGCGGGGGACACCGGGGAGCTGTTTTTT.

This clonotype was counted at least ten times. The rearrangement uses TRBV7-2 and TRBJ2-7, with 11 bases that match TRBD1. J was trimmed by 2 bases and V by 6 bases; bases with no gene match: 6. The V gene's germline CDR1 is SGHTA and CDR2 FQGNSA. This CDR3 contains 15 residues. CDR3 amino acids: CASRRGTGGPYEQYF. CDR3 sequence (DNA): TGTGCCAGCAGGAGAGGGACAGGGGGTCCCTACGAGCAGTACTTC.

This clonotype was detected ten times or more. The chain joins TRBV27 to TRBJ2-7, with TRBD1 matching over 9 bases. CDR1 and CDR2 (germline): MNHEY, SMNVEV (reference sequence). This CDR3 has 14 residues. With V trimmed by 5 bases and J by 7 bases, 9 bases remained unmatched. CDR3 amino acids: CASSPRDRAAEQYF. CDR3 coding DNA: TGTGCCAGCAGTCCTAGGGACAGGGCAGCGGAGCAGTACTTC.

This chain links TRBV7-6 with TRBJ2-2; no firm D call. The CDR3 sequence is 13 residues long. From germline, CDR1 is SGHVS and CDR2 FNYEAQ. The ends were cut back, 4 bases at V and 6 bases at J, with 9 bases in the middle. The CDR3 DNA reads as TGTGCCAGCAGCTCTACGACGGCCGGGGAGCTGTTTTTT. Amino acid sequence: CASSSTTAGELFF.

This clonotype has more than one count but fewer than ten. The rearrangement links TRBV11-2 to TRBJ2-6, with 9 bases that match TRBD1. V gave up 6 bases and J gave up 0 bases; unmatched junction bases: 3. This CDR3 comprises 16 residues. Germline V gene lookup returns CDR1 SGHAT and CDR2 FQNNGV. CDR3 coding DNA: TGTGCCAGCAGGGACAGGGGTTTCTCTGGGGCCAACGTCCTGACTTTC. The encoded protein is CASRDRGFSGANVLTF.

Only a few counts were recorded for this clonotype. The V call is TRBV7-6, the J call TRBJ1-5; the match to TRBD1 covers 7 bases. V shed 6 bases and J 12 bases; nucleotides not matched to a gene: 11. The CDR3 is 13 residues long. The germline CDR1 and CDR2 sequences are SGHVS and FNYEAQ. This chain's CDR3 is CASSSTGQGVQHF. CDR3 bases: TGTGCCAGCAGTTCAACCGGGCAGGGGGTCCAGCATTTT.

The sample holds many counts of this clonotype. CDR3 in DNA: TGCAGCGCCCGGAGTTTTGATACGCAGTATTTT. It encodes CSARSFDTQYF. V gene TRBV29-1 combines with J gene TRBJ2-3, with D hard to call. The V and J ends lost 7 bases and 6 bases respectively, with 11 bases between them. The CDR3 is made up of 11 amino acids. Germline V gives CDR1 SQVTM, CDR2 ANQGSEA.

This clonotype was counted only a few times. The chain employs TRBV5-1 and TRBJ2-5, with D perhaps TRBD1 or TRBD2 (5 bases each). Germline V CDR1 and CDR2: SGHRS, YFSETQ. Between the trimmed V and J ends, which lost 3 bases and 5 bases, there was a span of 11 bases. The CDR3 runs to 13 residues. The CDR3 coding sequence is TGCGCCAGCAGCTCCAGGGACGCGGAGACCCAGTACTTC. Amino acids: CASSSRDAETQYF.

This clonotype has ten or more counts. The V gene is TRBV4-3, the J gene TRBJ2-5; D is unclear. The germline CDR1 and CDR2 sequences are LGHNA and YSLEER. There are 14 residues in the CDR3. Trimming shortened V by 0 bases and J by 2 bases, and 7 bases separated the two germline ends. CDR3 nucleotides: TGCGCCAGCAGCCAAGATAACCCGCAAGAGACCCAGTACTTC. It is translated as CASSQDNPQETQYF.

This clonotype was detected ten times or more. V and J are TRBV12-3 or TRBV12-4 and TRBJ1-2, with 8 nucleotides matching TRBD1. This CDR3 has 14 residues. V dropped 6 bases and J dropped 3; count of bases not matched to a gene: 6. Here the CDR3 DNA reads TGTGCCAGCAGGACGACAGGGGTGGACTATGGCTACACCTTC. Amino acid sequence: CASRTTGVDYGYTF.

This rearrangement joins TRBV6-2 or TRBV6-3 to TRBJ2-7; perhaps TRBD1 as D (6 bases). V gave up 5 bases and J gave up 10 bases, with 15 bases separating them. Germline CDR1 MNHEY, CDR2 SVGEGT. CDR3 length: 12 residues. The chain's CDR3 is CASSRGQTGQYF. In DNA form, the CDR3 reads TGTGCCAGCAGTAGAGGACAGACGGGACAGTACTTC.

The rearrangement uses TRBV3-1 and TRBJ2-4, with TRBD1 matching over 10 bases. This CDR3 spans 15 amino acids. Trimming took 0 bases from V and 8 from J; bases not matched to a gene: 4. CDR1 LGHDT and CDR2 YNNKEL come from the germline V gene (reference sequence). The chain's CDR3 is CASSQESGTGDIQYF. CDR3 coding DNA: TGTGCCAGCAGCCAAGAAAGCGGGACAGGGGACATTCAGTACTTC.

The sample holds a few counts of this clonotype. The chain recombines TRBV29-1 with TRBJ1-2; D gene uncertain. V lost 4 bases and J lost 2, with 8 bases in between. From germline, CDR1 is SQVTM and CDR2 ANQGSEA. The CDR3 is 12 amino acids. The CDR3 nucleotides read TGCAGCGTTGTGCCCTTCAACTATGGCTACACCTTC. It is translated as CSVVPFNYGYTF.

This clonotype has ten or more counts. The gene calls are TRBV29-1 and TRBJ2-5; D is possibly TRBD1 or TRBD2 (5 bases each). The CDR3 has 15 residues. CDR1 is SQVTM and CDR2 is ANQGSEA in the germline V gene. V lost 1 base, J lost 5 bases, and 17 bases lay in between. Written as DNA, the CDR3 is TGCAGCGTTGAAGGGGGCGGTCTACCGGGGGAGACCCAGTACTTC. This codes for CSVEGGGLPGETQYF.

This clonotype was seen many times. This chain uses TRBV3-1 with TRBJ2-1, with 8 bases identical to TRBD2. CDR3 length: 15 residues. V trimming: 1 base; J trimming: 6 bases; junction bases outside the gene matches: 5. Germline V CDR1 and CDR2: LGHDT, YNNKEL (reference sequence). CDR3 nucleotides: TGTGCCAGCAGCCAAGGTAGCGGGATGGGCAATGAGCAGTTCTTC. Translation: CASSQGSGMGNEQFF.